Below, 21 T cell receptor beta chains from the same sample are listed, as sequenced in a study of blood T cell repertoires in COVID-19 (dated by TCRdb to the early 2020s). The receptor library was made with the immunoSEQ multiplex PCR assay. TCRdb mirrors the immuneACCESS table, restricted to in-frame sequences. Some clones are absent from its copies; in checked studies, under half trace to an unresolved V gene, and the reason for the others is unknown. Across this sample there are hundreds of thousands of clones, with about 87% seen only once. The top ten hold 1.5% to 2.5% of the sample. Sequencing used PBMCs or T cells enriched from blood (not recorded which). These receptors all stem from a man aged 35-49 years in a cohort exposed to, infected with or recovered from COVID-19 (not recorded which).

The chain's CDR3 is CASSLRGTSGRGEQFF. CDR3 in DNA: TGTGCCAGCAGTTTAAGGGGGACTAGCGGGAGAGGTGAGCAGTTCTTC. The chain uses TRBV27 and TRBJ2-1; 14 nucleotides match TRBD2. V lost 2 bases to trimming and J lost 9 bases; unmatched junction nucleotides: 6. Germline CDR1 and CDR2: MNHEY and SMNVEV (reference sequence). The CDR3 is made up of 16 amino acids.

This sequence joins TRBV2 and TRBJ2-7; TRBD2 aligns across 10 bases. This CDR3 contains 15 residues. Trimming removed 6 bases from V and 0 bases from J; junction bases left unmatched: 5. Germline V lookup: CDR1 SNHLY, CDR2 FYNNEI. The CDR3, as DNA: TGTGCCAGCAGGGGAGGACTAGCGGCCTCCTACGAGCAGTACTTC. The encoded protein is CASRGGLAASYEQYF.

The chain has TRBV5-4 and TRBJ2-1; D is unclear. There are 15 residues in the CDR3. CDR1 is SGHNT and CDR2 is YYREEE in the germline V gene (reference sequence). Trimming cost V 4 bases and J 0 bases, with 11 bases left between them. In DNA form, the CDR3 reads TGTGCCAGCAGCCTCGGAGCCAACTCCTACAATGAGCAGTTCTTC. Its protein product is CASSLGANSYNEQFF.

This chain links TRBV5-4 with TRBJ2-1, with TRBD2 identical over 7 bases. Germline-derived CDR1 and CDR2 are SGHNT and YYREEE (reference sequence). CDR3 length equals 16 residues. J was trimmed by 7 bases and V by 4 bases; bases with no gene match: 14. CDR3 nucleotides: TGTGCCAGCAGCGGCGACCTAGCGGCAGAAAAGAATGAGCAGTTCTTC. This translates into CASSGDLAAEKNEQFF.

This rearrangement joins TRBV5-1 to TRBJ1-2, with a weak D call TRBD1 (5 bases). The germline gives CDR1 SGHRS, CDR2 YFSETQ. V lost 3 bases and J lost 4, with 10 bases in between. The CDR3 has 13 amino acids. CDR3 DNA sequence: TGCGCCAGCAGCTCGAAAGGGGCCTATGGCTACACCTTC. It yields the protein CASSSKGAYGYTF.

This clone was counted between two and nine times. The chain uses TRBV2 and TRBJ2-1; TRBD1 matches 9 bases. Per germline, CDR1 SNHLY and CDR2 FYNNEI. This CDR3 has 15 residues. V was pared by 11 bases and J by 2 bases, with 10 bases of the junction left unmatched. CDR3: CADRRDRAPYNEQFF. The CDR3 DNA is TGTGCCGATCGAAGGGACAGGGCACCCTACAATGAGCAGTTCTTC.

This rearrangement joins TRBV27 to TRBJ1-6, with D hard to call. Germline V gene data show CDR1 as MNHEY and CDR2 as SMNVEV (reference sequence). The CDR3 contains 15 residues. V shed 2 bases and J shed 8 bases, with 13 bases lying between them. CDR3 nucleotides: TGTGCCAGCAGTTTAGTCGGGTTTCGGCATTCACCCCTCCACTTT. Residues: CASSLVGFRHSPLHF.

CDR3 bases: TGCGCCAGCAGCGGACTAGCGGGAGGGCGGGGGGCCCAGTACTTC. It translates to CASSGLAGGRGAQYF. The chain joins TRBV10-2 to TRBJ2-5; 15 positions match TRBD2. The CDR3 sequence is 15 residues long. CDR1 WSHSY and CDR2 SAAADI come from the germline V gene. The V gene end was trimmed by 6 bases and the J gene end by 9 bases; junction bases not matched to a gene: 8.

The CDR3 reads CASSSQGGNSPLHF. The DNA for the CDR3 is TGTGCCAGCAGCTCTCAGGGGGGTAATTCACCCCTCCACTTT. V is TRBV11-2 and J is TRBJ1-6; 7 nucleotides align to TRBD1. The junction had 3 bases not matched to a gene; V was cut back by 4 bases and J by 6 bases. Germline CDR1 and CDR2: SGHAT and FQNNGV. CDR3 length equals 14 residues.

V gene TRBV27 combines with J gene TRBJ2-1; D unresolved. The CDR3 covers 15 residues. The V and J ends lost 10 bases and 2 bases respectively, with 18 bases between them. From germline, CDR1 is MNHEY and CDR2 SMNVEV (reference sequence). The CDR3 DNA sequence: TGTGCCACCGCGAGCGACGGAAACACCTACAATGAGCAGTTCTTC. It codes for CATASDGNTYNEQFF.

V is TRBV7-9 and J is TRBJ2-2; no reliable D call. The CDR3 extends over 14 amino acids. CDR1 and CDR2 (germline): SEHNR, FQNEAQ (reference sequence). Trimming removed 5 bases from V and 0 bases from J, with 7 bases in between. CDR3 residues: CASSPISNTGELFF. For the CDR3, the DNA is TGTGCCAGCAGCCCCATTTCGAACACCGGGGAGCTGTTTTTT.

The DNA of the CDR3 is TGCGCTCAAGAAGTTGGCGGGTTAGGGACAGATACGCAGTATTTT. It codes for CAQEVGGLGTDTQYF. J is TRBJ2-3 and V is TRBV10-1; D may be TRBD2 (5 bases). Germline V CDR1 and CDR2: WNHNN, SYGVQD (reference sequence). The CDR3 is 15 residues long.

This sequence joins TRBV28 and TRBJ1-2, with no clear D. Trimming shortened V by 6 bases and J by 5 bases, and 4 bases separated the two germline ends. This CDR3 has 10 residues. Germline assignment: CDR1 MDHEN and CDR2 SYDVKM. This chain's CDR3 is CASSQYGYTF. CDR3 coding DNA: TGTGCCAGCAGCCAATATGGCTACACCTTC.

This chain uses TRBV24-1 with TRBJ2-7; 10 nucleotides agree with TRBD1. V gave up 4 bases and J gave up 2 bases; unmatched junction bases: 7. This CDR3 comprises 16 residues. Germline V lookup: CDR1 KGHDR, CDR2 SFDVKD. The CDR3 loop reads CATSEGDRGPPYEQYF. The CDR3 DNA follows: TGTGCCACCAGTGAGGGAGACAGGGGGCCGCCCTACGAGCAGTACTTC.

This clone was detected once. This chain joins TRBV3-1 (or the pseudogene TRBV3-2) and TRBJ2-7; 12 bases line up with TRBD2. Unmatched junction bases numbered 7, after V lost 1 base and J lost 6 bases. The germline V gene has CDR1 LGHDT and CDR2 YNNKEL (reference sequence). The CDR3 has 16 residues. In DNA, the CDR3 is TGTGCCAGCAGCCAAGGACTAGCGGGAGTCTGGCTCGAGCAGTACTTC. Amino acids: CASSQGLAGVWLEQYF.

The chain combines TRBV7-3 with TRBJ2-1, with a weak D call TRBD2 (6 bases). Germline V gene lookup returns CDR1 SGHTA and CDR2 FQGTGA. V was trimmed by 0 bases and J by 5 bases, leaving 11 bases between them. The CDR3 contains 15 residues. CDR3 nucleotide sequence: TGTGCCAGCAGCTTAACCCGGGAGACCCACAATGAGCAGTTCTTC. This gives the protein CASSLTRETHNEQFF.

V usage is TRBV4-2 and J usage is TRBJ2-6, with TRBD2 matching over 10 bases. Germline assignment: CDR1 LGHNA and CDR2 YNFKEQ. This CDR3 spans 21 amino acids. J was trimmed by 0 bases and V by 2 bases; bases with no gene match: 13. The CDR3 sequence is CASSQHRTSGGGDSGANVLTF. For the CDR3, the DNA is TGTGCCAGCAGCCAACATAGGACTAGCGGAGGGGGGGACTCTGGGGCCAACGTCCTGACTTTC.

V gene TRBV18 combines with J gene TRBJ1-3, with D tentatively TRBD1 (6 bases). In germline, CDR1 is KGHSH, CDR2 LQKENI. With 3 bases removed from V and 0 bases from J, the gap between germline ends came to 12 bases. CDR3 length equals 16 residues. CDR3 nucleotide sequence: TGTGCCAGCTCACCTCTAAGGGGGACCTCTGGAAACACCATATATTTT. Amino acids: CASSPLRGTSGNTIYF. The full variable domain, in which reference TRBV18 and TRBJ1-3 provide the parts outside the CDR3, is NAGVMQNPRHLVRRRGQEARLRCSPMKGHSHVYWYRQLPEEGLKFMVYLQKENIIDESGMPKERFSAEFPKEGPSILRIQQVVRGDSAAYFCASSPLRGTSGNTIYFGEGSWLTVV.

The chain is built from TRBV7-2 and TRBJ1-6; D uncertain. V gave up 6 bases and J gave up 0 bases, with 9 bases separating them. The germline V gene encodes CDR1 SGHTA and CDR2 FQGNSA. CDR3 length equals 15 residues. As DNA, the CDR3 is TGTGCCAGCAGTCGAGGAAACTCCTATAATTCACCCCTCCACTTT. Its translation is CASSRGNSYNSPLHF.

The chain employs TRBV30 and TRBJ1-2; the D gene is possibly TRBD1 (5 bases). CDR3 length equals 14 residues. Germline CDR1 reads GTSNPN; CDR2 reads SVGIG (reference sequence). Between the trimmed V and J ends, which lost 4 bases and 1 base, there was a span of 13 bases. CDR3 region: CAWKTGTLNYGYTF. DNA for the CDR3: TGTGCCTGGAAAACCGGGACTCTTAACTATGGCTACACCTTC.

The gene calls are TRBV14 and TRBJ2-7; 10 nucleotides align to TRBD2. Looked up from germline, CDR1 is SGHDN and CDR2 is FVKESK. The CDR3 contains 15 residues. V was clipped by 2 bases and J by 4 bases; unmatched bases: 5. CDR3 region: CASSQLASGGYEQYF. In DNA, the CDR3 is TGTGCCAGCAGCCAATTGGCTAGCGGGGGATACGAGCAGTACTTC. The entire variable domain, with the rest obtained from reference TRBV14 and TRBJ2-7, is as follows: EAGVTQFPSHSVIEKGQTVTLRCDPISGHDNLYWYRRVMGKEIKFLLHFVKESKQDESGMPNNRFLAERTGGTYSTLKVQPAELEDSGVYFCASSQLASGGYEQYFGPGTRLTVT.